The 30 T cell receptor beta chains in this list originate from one sample, sequenced in a study of T cells after yellow fever vaccination. Using its own MiXCR run on the 5' RACE reads, TCRdb lists one record per CDR3 protein. The table has hundreds of thousands of distinct CDR3 sequences, roughly 9.4% seen once. The material sequenced was PBMCs, taken on the day of the first yellow fever vaccination. Source of these receptors: a man aged 18 to 29 who received the YFV17D yellow fever vaccine.

In its sample, this clonotype was seen a few times. This chain joins TRBV27 and TRBJ1-5; D remains unclear. This CDR3 has 15 amino acids. V lost 4 bases to trimming and J lost 0 bases, with 10 bases between them. The germline V gene encodes CDR1 MNHEY and CDR2 SMNVEV (reference sequence). CDR3 sequence reads: CASSSMIGSNQPQHF. CDR3 nucleotide sequence: TGTGCCAGCAGTTCTATGATAGGTAGCAATCAGCCCCAGCATTTT.

There are many counts of this clonotype. The V call is TRBV5-1, the J call TRBJ2-3; 8 bases match TRBD1. The germline gives CDR1 SGHRS, CDR2 YFSETQ. Trimming at V came to 2 bases and at J to 4 bases, leaving 0 bases not matched to a gene. This CDR3 has 13 amino acids. CDR3 DNA sequence: TGCGCCAGCAGCTTCAGGGGGCCAGATACGCAGTATTTT. Translated: CASSFRGPDTQYF.

This clonotype was detected many times. The chain employs TRBV7-8 and TRBJ1-6; 7 nucleotides line up with TRBD1. Germline trimming cut 4 bases from V and 10 bases from J; bases unmatched to any gene: 4. The CDR3 is made up of 13 amino acids. Germline V gene lookup returns CDR1 SGHVS and CDR2 FQNEAQ. The CDR3, as DNA: TGTGCCAGCAGCTCGGACAGGACCTCACCCCTCCACTTT. The encoded protein is CASSSDRTSPLHF. The full variable domain, rest sourced from reference TRBV7-8 and TRBJ1-6, is GAGVSQSPRYKVAKRGQDVALRCDPISGHVSLFWYQQALGQGPEFLTYFQNEAQLDKSGLPSDRFFAERPEGSVSTLKIQRTQQEDSAVYLCASSSDRTSPLHFGNGTRLTVT.

This clonotype has more than one count but fewer than ten. This sequence joins TRBV7-2 and TRBJ2-1; D tentatively reads TRBD1 or TRBD2 (5 bases each). The germline V gene encodes CDR1 SGHTA and CDR2 FQGNSA. The V gene lost 8 bases and the J gene lost 0 bases, with 14 bases spanning the gap. This CDR3 comprises 15 residues. The CDR3: CASAPGLSSYNEQFF. Written as DNA, the CDR3 is TGTGCCAGCGCGCCGGGGCTAAGCTCCTACAATGAGCAGTTCTTC.

This clonotype appeared many times. For the CDR3, the DNA is TGCAGTGCTAGGGGCGGCGGAGGAACCTACGAGCAGTACTTC. Its translation: CSARGGGGTYEQYF. The chain couples TRBV20-1 to TRBJ2-7; a weak D match, TRBD2 (5 bases). V gave up 3 bases and J gave up 2 bases, with 14 bases separating them. The CDR3 runs 14 residues. Germline-derived CDR1 and CDR2 are DFQATT and SNEGSKA (reference sequence).

This sequence joins TRBV9 and TRBJ1-1, with D uncertain. The CDR3 is made up of 16 amino acids. V dropped 0 bases and J dropped 1 base, with 13 bases sitting between them. Germline V gene data show CDR1 as SGDLS and CDR2 as YYNGEE. The CDR3 region is CASSVELQLGNTEAFF. The CDR3 nucleotides are TGTGCCAGCAGCGTAGAACTTCAGTTAGGGAACACTGAAGCTTTCTTT.

J is TRBJ1-5 and V is TRBV6-2 or TRBV6-3; D may be TRBD1 (5 bases). This CDR3 has 16 amino acids. Trimming pared 3 bases from V and 0 bases from J, leaving 12 bases between. The germline V gene encodes CDR1 MNHEY and CDR2 SVGEGT. CDR3 loop: CASSYRGTDSNQPQHF. The DNA of the CDR3 is TGTGCCAGCAGTTATCGAGGGACGGATAGCAATCAGCCCCAGCATTTT.

The chain joins TRBV11-1 to TRBJ2-5; 10 bases are shared with TRBD1. Germline values: CDR1 SGHAT, CDR2 FQDESV (reference sequence). The V segment lost 2 bases and the J segment 5 bases; nucleotides outside the gene matches: 14. The CDR3 runs 18 residues. The CDR3 region has the DNA TGTGCCAGCAGCTTAAGCCCGGACAGGGGGACTCTCCAGGAGACCCAGTACTTC. Translated, it gives CASSLSPDRGTLQETQYF.

The chain couples TRBV4-3 to TRBJ2-5, with 9 bases aligning to TRBD1. V lost 0 bases and J lost 4; bases outside the gene matches: 12. Germline-derived CDR1 and CDR2 are LGHNA and YSLEER. The CDR3 runs to 18 residues. As DNA, the CDR3 is TGCGCCAGCAGCCAAGACATAGGACAGGGGATTGGAGTAGAGACCCAGTACTTC. Translating gives CASSQDIGQGIGVETQYF.

This clonotype was recorded many times. The chain has TRBV9 and TRBJ2-3; D gene ambiguous. The germline V and J ends were trimmed by 0 bases and 5 bases, with 13 bases remaining between them. Germline CDR1 and CDR2: SGDLS and YYNGEE. The CDR3 runs to 15 residues. In DNA, the CDR3 is TGTGCCAGCAGCGTAGTCGCCGACATCAGAGATACGCAGTATTTT. As protein: CASSVVADIRDTQYF.

This clonotype is medium-sized in the sample. The chain carries TRBV14 and TRBJ2-7; D gene unclear. Trimming shortened V by 3 bases and J by 0 bases, and 3 bases separated the two germline ends. CDR1 and CDR2 (germline): SGHDN, FVKESK. This CDR3 region has 12 residues. The CDR3 here is CASSHSSYEQYV. The CDR3 DNA follows: TGTGCCAGCAGCCATAGCTCCTACGAGCAGTACGTC.

This clonotype has a handful of counts. This chain joins TRBV20-1 and TRBJ2-1; 9 bases are shared with TRBD2. Germline loops: CDR1 DFQATT, CDR2 SNEGSKA (reference sequence). This CDR3 contains 15 residues. V dropped 6 bases and J dropped 5; count of bases not matched to a gene: 11. As DNA, the CDR3 is TGCAGTGCCTCAATGGCGGGGGGGCCCAACAATGAGCAGTTCTTC. This sequence encodes CSASMAGGPNNEQFF.

The chain is built from TRBV7-2 and TRBJ2-1, with a weak D call TRBD2 (6 bases). This CDR3 comprises 15 residues. The V gene's germline CDR1 is SGHTA and CDR2 FQGNSA. Trimming removed 5 bases from V and 8 bases from J, with 19 bases in between. CDR3 DNA: TGTGCCAGCAGCCGGGGATACGGGAGCTTGGATGAGCAGTTCTTC. This translates into CASSRGYGSLDEQFF.

The chain joins TRBV20-1 to TRBJ1-1; D ambiguous. Trimming took 2 bases from V and 4 from J, leaving 20 bases between them. Germline CDR1 is DFQATT and CDR2 is SNEGSKA (reference sequence). The length of the CDR3 is 16 residues. The CDR3 loop is CSARIKGRHMGTEAFF. The CDR3 nucleotides are TGCAGTGCTAGAATTAAGGGTCGCCATATGGGCACTGAAGCTTTCTTT.

This sequence joins TRBV10-3 and TRBJ2-3; D is uncertain. The germline gives CDR1 ENHRY, CDR2 SYGVKD. The V end was cut by 3 bases, the J end by 6 bases, with 7 bases between. The CDR3 consists of 12 residues. The CDR3 DNA reads as TGTGCCATCAGTGACCAGGCTGATACGCAGTATTTT. It encodes CAISDQADTQYF.

This clonotype was seen a few times. The rearrangement uses TRBV24-1 and TRBJ2-3; weak D call: TRBD2 (5 bases). The CDR3 contains 15 residues. CDR1 is KGHDR and CDR2 is SFDVKD in the germline V gene. V was cut by 1 base and J by 3 bases, with 10 bases left in between. This CDR3 reads CATSDFTTGTDTQYF. The CDR3 DNA reads TGTGCCACCAGTGATTTTACTACGGGGACAGATACGCAGTATTTT.

In its sample, this clonotype was seen a few times. This chain uses TRBV20-1 with TRBJ1-1; perhaps TRBD1 as D (6 bases). Trimming shortened V by 0 bases and J by 5 bases, and 13 bases separated the two germline ends. The CDR3 is 14 residues long. Germline loops: CDR1 DFQATT, CDR2 SNEGSKA (reference sequence). CDR3 DNA sequence: TGCAGTGCTAGAGAGGGACATGTGGGGACTGAAGCTTTCTTT. It specifies CSAREGHVGTEAFF.

The V gene is TRBV12-3 or TRBV12-4, the J gene TRBJ1-5, with 7 positions matching TRBD1. The CDR3 sequence is 15 residues long. The junction had 6 bases not matched to a gene; V was cut back by 3 bases and J by 4 bases. Written as DNA, the CDR3 is TGTGCCAGCAGTTTTTCTGACAGGGTAAATCAGCCCCAGCATTTT. As protein: CASSFSDRVNQPQHF.

This clonotype appeared a few times. V gene TRBV5-4 combines with J gene TRBJ2-1; 7 bases match TRBD1. Germline CDR1 and CDR2: SGHNT and YYREEE (reference sequence). The V gene end was trimmed by 3 bases and the J gene end by 6 bases; junction bases not matched to a gene: 9. This CDR3 region has 15 residues. CDR3: CASSSKGQALNEQFF. The CDR3 nucleotides are TGTGCCAGCAGCTCAAAAGGACAGGCCCTCAATGAGCAGTTCTTC.

This sequence joins TRBV9 and TRBJ2-7; D is perhaps TRBD2 (6 bases). This CDR3 contains 14 residues. The ends were cut back, 0 bases at V and 3 bases at J, with 10 bases in the middle. In germline, CDR1 is SGDLS, CDR2 YYNGEE. CDR3 sequence (DNA): TGTGCCAGCAGCGTAGGCCTGGAGGGCTACGAGCAGTACTTC. This codes for CASSVGLEGYEQYF.

This clonotype has just a few counts. The V call is TRBV5-1, the J call TRBJ1-1, with D perhaps TRBD1 (6 bases). V was clipped by 1 base and J by 4 bases, with 14 bases between them. CDR1 is SGHRS, CDR2 YFSETQ, per germline. The CDR3 spans 15 residues. The CDR3, as DNA: TGCGCCAGCAGCTTGTTGGGGGGCGCCGGCACTGAAGCTTTCTTT. Its protein is CASSLLGGAGTEAFF.

The table lists this clonotype with many counts. The chain recombines TRBV7-9 with TRBJ1-5, with D perhaps TRBD1 (6 bases). The CDR3 consists of 12 residues. Trimming cost V 6 bases and J 7 bases, with 10 bases left between them. Germline V gives CDR1 SEHNR, CDR2 FQNEAQ (reference sequence). The DNA for the CDR3 is TGTGCCAGCAGACAGGGAGAGCAGCCCCAGCATTTT. Translated, it gives CASRQGEQPQHF.

This clonotype was counted between two and nine times. The V gene is TRBV10-3, the J gene TRBJ1-6; D perhaps matches TRBD1 (6 bases). V dropped 6 bases and J dropped 7 bases, with 13 bases sitting between them. Germline V gene sequence: CDR1 ENHRY, CDR2 SYGVKD. CDR3 size: 14 residues. The CDR3 reads CAIRGAGNNSPLHF. CDR3 DNA: TGTGCCATCAGGGGGGCGGGAAACAATTCACCCCTCCACTTT.

This clonotype was seen only a few times. V usage is TRBV7-2 and J usage is TRBJ1-2; D may be TRBD1 (5 bases). Looked up from germline, CDR1 is SGHTA and CDR2 is FQGNSA. V was shortened by 5 bases and J by 3 bases, with 16 bases between the two germline ends. The CDR3 runs to 15 residues. The CDR3 bases are TGTGCCAGCAGCCCATGGGGGAGTCAGGACTATGGCTACACCTTC. Amino acid sequence: CASSPWGSQDYGYTF. Using reference TRBV7-2 and TRBJ1-2 for the parts outside the CDR3, the full variable domain is GAGVSQSPSNKVTEKGKDVELRCDPISGHTALYWYRQSLGQGLEFLIYFQGNSAPDKSGLPSDRFSAERTGGSVSTLTIQRTQQEDSAVYLCASSPWGSQDYGYTFGSGTRLTVV.

A word on this clonotype: A much larger clone lies one base from this, so it may be a read error. The rearrangement links TRBV7-9 to TRBJ2-6; no clear D. The CDR3 sequence is 14 residues long. CDR1 and CDR2 (germline): SEHNR, FQNEAQ (reference sequence). Trimming removed 2 bases at V and 0 bases at J, with 2 bases between. CDR3 in amino acids: CASSLPSGANVLTF. The CDR3 nucleotides read TGTGCCAGCAGCTTACCCTCTGGGGCCAACGTCCTGACTTTC.

This clonotype came up many times. V is TRBV15 and J is TRBJ1-2; D is unclear. Germline V gene lookup returns CDR1 LNHNV and CDR2 YYDKDF (reference sequence). V was clipped by 5 bases and J by 2 bases, with 6 bases between them. This CDR3 is 12 amino acids long. CDR3 bases: TGTGCCACCAGCGTAATAAACTATGGCTACACCTTC. It encodes CATSVINYGYTF.

This clonotype was observed a few times. This sequence joins TRBV7-2 and TRBJ2-1, with D possibly called TRBD1 or TRBD2 (6 bases each). V was cut by 7 bases and J by 2 bases, with 18 bases left in between. Germline V gene lookup returns CDR1 SGHTA and CDR2 FQGNSA. The CDR3 loop spans 16 amino acids. The chain's CDR3 is CASNRLMEGAYNEQFF. The CDR3 DNA sequence: TGTGCCAGCAATAGATTGATGGAGGGGGCCTACAATGAGCAGTTCTTC.

This clonotype was seen repeatedly, ten times or more. The rearrangement links TRBV7-2 to TRBJ1-1, with D hard to call. Trimming stripped 4 bases from V and 2 bases from J, with 8 bases between. The CDR3 is 13 residues long. CDR1 and CDR2 from the germline V gene are SGHTA and FQGNSA. The CDR3 sequence is CASSSGPNTEAFF. CDR3 DNA: TGTGCCAGCAGCTCCGGACCCAACACTGAAGCTTTCTTT.

This clonotype was picked up a small number of times. V usage is TRBV29-1 and J usage is TRBJ2-2; D gene unclear. Germline CDR1 reads SQVTM; CDR2 reads ANQGSEA. Between the trimmed V and J ends, which lost 4 bases and 7 bases, there was a span of 19 bases. The CDR3 length is 15 residues. CDR3 DNA: TGCAGCGTTGCAGAGCAGGAGTTAGGTTTCGGGGAGCTGTTTTTT. This sequence encodes CSVAEQELGFGELFF.

This clonotype was counted between two and nine times. The V call is TRBV4-1, the J call TRBJ2-5, with D maybe TRBD2 (6 bases). Trimming left V 1 base short and J 5 bases short, with 8 bases between. The CDR3 loop spans 13 amino acids. Germline lookup yields CDR1 MGHRA and CDR2 YSYEKL. The CDR3 DNA reads TGCGCCAGCAGCCAAGCCGCGGGGGAGACCCAGTACTTC. Protein: CASSQAAGETQYF.